The rows below give T cell receptor beta chains drawn from one sample of a study of T cell repertoires in cytomegalovirus infection. MiXCR, run by TCRdb on the reads, gives a single entry per CDR3 protein. The table has 450,000 to 650,000 distinct CDR3 sequences, about 25% seen once. Sequenced: PBMCs. The receptor source for this set is a human donor in good health (CMV status not recorded). Some clones in this sample may be carry-over from other donors' samples. Both conserved end residues are part of each CDR3. A D gene is named only where the DNA matches it firmly. Clone size, where shown, is once, few, many, or a class for clones that have expanded.

v_gene: TRBV3-1
j_gene: TRBJ2-1
abundance: -
d_gene: TRBD2
CDR3nt: TGTGCCAGCAGACCGGGACTAGATCACAATGAGCAGTTCTTC
CDR3aa: CASRPGLDHNEQFF

v_gene: TRBV5-1
j_gene: TRBJ2-3
abundance: -
d_gene: -
CDR3nt: TGCGCCAGCAGCCCACCTCCTACGTCACGCGGAGGAACAGATACGCAATATTTT
CDR3aa: CASSPPPTSRGGTDTQYF

v_gene: TRBV20-1
j_gene: TRBJ2-1
abundance: once
d_gene: -
CDR3nt: TGCAGTGCCACCCGGCGTAGGGCCCACAATGAGCAGTTCTTC
CDR3aa: CSATRRRAHNEQFF

v_gene: TRBV20-1
j_gene: TRBJ2-1
abundance: few
d_gene: TRBD1
CDR3nt: TGCAGTGCTAGGGGACAGATCTACAATGAGCAGTTCTTC
CDR3aa: CSARGQIYNEQFF

v_gene: TRBV19
j_gene: TRBJ1-2
abundance: -
d_gene: -
CDR3nt: TGTGCCAGTAGTCCCGACGGCAATTTCTATGGCTACACCTTC
CDR3aa: CASSPDGNFYGYTF

v_gene: TRBV7-9
j_gene: TRBJ2-1
abundance: few
d_gene: -
CDR3nt: TGTGCCAGCAGCCGCGGGATCCGGGCCTTTTTATACAATGAGCAGTTCTTC
CDR3aa: CASSRGIRAFLYNEQFF

v_gene: TRBV7-2
j_gene: TRBJ2-3
abundance: few
d_gene: -
CDR3nt: TGTGCCAGCAGCCCGACTGTCACCGCAGATACGCAGTATTTT
CDR3aa: CASSPTVTADTQYF

v_gene: TRBV10-3
j_gene: TRBJ1-5
abundance: few
d_gene: -
CDR3nt: TGTGCCATCAGTGAGTCATGGGGGAAAGGTATTAATCAGCCCCAGCATTTT
CDR3aa: CAISESWGKGINQPQHF

v_gene: TRBV7-9
j_gene: TRBJ1-5
abundance: -
d_gene: -
CDR3nt: TGTGCCAGCAGCTCGAATAAGGTTTTCCCTTTGAATCAGCCCCAGCATTTT
CDR3aa: CASSSNKVFPLNQPQHF

v_gene: TRBV11-2
j_gene: TRBJ2-1
abundance: few
d_gene: TRBD2
CDR3nt: TGTGCCAGCAGCCAATTGCCGTTAGCGGGCAATGAGCAGTTCTTC
CDR3aa: CASSQLPLAGNEQFF

v_gene: TRBV7-2
j_gene: TRBJ2-5
abundance: many
d_gene: TRBD2
CDR3nt: TGTGCCAGCAGCTTAGGGACTAGCCCAGAGACCCAGTACTTC
CDR3aa: CASSLGTSPETQYF

v_gene: TRBV7-9
j_gene: TRBJ2-7
abundance: few
d_gene: TRBD1
CDR3nt: TGTGCCAGCAGCGCTCAGACAGGGGGCGCGGGGGAGCAGTACTTC
CDR3aa: CASSAQTGGAGEQYF

v_gene: TRBV10-3
j_gene: TRBJ2-5
abundance: few
d_gene: TRBD1
CDR3nt: TGTGCCATCAGTAGATCCTTTAGGGACAGCTCAGGGGAGACCCAGTACTTC
CDR3aa: CAISRSFRDSSGETQYF

v_gene: TRBV20-1
j_gene: TRBJ1-1
abundance: -
d_gene: -
CDR3nt: TGCAGTGCTAGAGCTGGAGGGGGCACTGAAGCTTTCTTT
CDR3aa: CSARAGGGTEAFF

v_gene: TRBV6-2/TRBV6-3
j_gene: TRBJ2-1
abundance: -
d_gene: TRBD2
CDR3nt: TGTGCCAGCAGTTCCCAGCAGACTAGCGCCTCCTACAATGAGCAGTTCTTC
CDR3aa: CASSSQQTSASYNEQFF